In this sample, the clone carrying this T cell receptor (beta chain) turned up a few times. This specimen comes from a study of neoadjuvant anti-PD-1 for oral cavity cancer. CDR1 is SGHKS and CDR2 is YYEKEE in the germline V gene (reference sequence). The CDR3 covers 12 residues. V shed 5 bases, J shed 13 bases, and the junction held 11 bases outside the gene matches. Using immunoSEQ multiplex PCR, the repertoire was profiled, and TCRdb retains in-frame clones only, with some absent. The repertoire holds some 17,000 clones, with 64% as singletons. These oral cavity squamous cell carcinomas were HPV-negative and locally advanced.

The TCR sequence derives from a person aged 40 to 85 with oral cavity squamous cell carcinoma. The chain uses TRBV5-5 and TRBJ2-5; 7 bases are shared with TRBD1. The source was PBMCs, collected before nivolumab (anti-PD-1) treatment. In DNA, the CDR3 is TGTGCCAGCAGGCGTGAACAGGGGCCCGGGTACTTC. Its translation is CASRREQGPGYF.